This T cell receptor beta chain was documented in a study of T cells in Graves' hyperthyroidism and ophthalmopathy. Amplification of TCR beta CDR3 regions used RNA as the template. When the TCR CDR3 underwent first-round RT-PCR, the HTBI primer set was used. TCRdb passed the multiplex PCR reads through MiXCR, listing each CDR3 protein once. In the table there are about 570,000 distinct CDR3 sequences, 40% to 55% of which are singletons. This clonotype was counted ten times or more. Its antigen remains unknown. Study-wide results and caveats: Ophthalmopathy cases were set apart from stable hyperthyroidism by a 13 V-J model. Also found in blood were most expanded thyroid clonotypes above 0.001.

Uncontrolled infection, other autoimmune disease, pregnancy or lactation excluded patients. Sequencing was done on a sample of peripheral blood or thyroid tissue (not recorded which). This TCR derives from an adult woman with Graves' disease, either hyperthyroidism or ophthalmopathy (not recorded which).

Here the CDR3 DNA reads TGCAGCGCCGAGGGGACAGTCGCCTCTGGAAACACCATATATTTT. Translated, it gives CSAEGTVASGNTIYF. This sequence joins TRBV29-1 and TRBJ1-3; 7 nucleotides line up with TRBD1. The CDR3 is 15 amino acids. CDR1 and CDR2 (germline): SQVTM, ANQGSEA. Trimming removed 7 bases from V and 0 bases from J; junction bases left unmatched: 9. The whole variable domain, filled in from reference TRBV29-1 and TRBJ1-3, reads SAVISQKPSRDICQRGTSLTIQCQVDSQVTMMFWYRQQPGQSLTLIATANQGSEATYESGFVIDKFPISRPNLTFSTLTVSNMSPEDSSIYLCSAEGTVASGNTIYFGEGSWLTVV.